This record covers a single T cell receptor beta chain. In the original processing: The authors estimated nucleated cell counts from reference gene primer amplification. The table came from immunoSEQ multiplex PCR; TCRdb's copy has only in-frame clones and leaves some out. Clone size and the V and J calls come from that table; the DNA yielded D and trimming. The sample lists about 52,000 clones, roughly 86% occurring once. The data stem from a study of blood T cell repertoires in COVID-19. Trimming took 0 bases from V and 4 from J, leaving 11 bases between them. CDR1 and CDR2 from the germline V gene are KGHDR and SFDVKD. This CDR3 spans 15 amino acids.

This TCR came from a woman over 75 with acute or convalescent COVID-19. The sequencing sample was made of peripheral blood. The V call is TRBV24-1, the J call TRBJ1-2; D may be TRBD1 (5 bases). CDR3 protein: CATSDLGGRSYGYTF. For the CDR3, the DNA is TGTGCCACCAGTGATTTGGGGGGGAGGAGCTATGGCTACACCTTC.